The 12 T cell receptor beta chains given below trace back to one sample, sequenced in a study of PD-1 blockade in mismatch repair-deficient tumors. Generated by immunoSEQ multiplex PCR, the TCRdb table keeps only in-frame clones and is missing some. This sample carries about 22,000 clones, roughly 86% of them seen once, and the ten largest clones take approximately 17%. The sample was peripheral blood, taken 2 weeks after starting pembrolizumab. These receptors were collected from an adult with mismatch repair-deficient cancer.

This clone was counted a few times. V and J are TRBV5-5 and TRBJ1-5; 7 bases align to TRBD1. This CDR3 region has 13 residues. With V trimmed by 4 bases and J by 7 bases, 5 bases remained unmatched. Germline loops: CDR1 SGHKS, CDR2 YYEKEE (reference sequence). The CDR3 DNA reads TGTGCCAGCAGCCAGGGGGGGAGGCAGCCCCAGCATTTT. It translates to CASSQGGRQPQHF. Variable domain in full (rest from reference TRBV5-5 and TRBJ1-5): DAGVTQSPTHLIKTRGQQVTLRCSPISGHKSVSWYQQVLGQGPQFIFQYYEKEERGRGNFPDRFSARQFPNYSSELNVNALLLGDSALYLCASSQGGRQPQHFGDGTRLSIL.

The J gene is TRBJ2-5, the V gene TRBV11-2; TRBD2 agrees at 9 bases. V was clipped by 8 bases and J by 3 bases; unmatched bases: 16. CDR1 is SGHAT and CDR2 is FQNNGV in the germline V gene. The length of the CDR3 is 17 residues. The CDR3 region is CASAAYLRAGGKETQYF. CDR3 nucleotide sequence: TGTGCCAGCGCAGCTTACCTGAGAGCGGGAGGAAAAGAGACCCAGTACTTC. Combining the CDR3 with reference TRBV11-2 and TRBJ2-5 gives the whole variable domain EAGVAQSPRYKIIEKRQSVAFWCNPISGHATLYWYQQILGQGPKLLIQFQNNGVVDDSQLPKDRFSAERLKGVDSTLKIQPAKLEDSAVYLCASAAYLRAGGKETQYFGPGTRLLVL.

The rearrangement joins TRBV19 to TRBJ2-1; 11 positions agree with TRBD2. V was pared by 1 base and J by 8 bases, with 10 bases of the junction left unmatched. Germline V CDR1 and CDR2: LNHDA, SQIVND (reference sequence). The CDR3 loop spans 17 amino acids. CDR3 amino acids: CASSIVQLAGVVDEQFF. The DNA of the CDR3 is TGTGCCAGTAGTATAGTACAACTAGCGGGAGTGGTCGATGAGCAGTTCTTC.

In its sample, this clone was seen a few times. The genes are TRBV28 and TRBJ2-1, with 9 bases lining up with TRBD2. CDR1 and CDR2 from the germline V gene are MDHEN and SYDVKM. The CDR3 has 16 residues. The V segment lost 2 bases and the J segment 4 bases; nucleotides outside the gene matches: 6. The CDR3 nucleotides are TGTGCCAGCAGTTTAATAGCGGGAGAGCTATACAATGAGCAGTTCTTC. Amino acid sequence: CASSLIAGELYNEQFF.

The rearrangement links TRBV15 to TRBJ2-1, with 10 bases identical to TRBD2. This CDR3 is 16 amino acids long. Germline CDR1 reads LNHNV; CDR2 reads YYDKDF (reference sequence). The junction had 12 bases not matched to a gene; V was cut back by 5 bases and J by 8 bases. The CDR3 here is CATSARLAGASDEQFF. DNA of the CDR3: TGTGCCACCAGCGCTCGCCTAGCGGGAGCTAGCGATGAGCAGTTCTTC.

V and J are TRBV5-1 and TRBJ2-5; D is uncertain. The CDR3 spans 11 residues. Trimming took off 0 bases at V and 6 bases at J, with 3 bases between the two ends. Per the germline V gene, CDR1 is SGHRS and CDR2 is YFSETQ. CDR3 loop: CASSLGQTQYF. The CDR3 DNA is TGCGCCAGCAGCTTGGGTCAGACCCAGTACTTC.

The rearrangement links TRBV5-1 to TRBJ2-3; 11 bases fit TRBD2. The CDR3 extends over 16 amino acids. Germline lookup yields CDR1 SGHRS and CDR2 YFSETQ. V trimming: 0 bases; J trimming: 0 bases; junction bases outside the gene matches: 0. CDR3 DNA: TGCGCCAGCAGCTTGGGACTAGCGGGAAGCACAGATACGCAGTATTTT. Its translation: CASSLGLAGSTDTQYF.

The V and J genes are TRBV27 and TRBJ2-3, with D perhaps TRBD2 (6 bases). The ends were cut back, 2 bases at V and 2 bases at J, with 8 bases in the middle. The length of the CDR3 is 14 residues. Germline V gene lookup returns CDR1 MNHEY and CDR2 SMNVEV (reference sequence). In DNA, the CDR3 is TGTGCCAGCAGTTTAGAGCGGGCCACAGATACGCAGTATTTT. This codes for CASSLERATDTQYF.

The chain recombines TRBV9 with TRBJ2-3, with 8 bases that match TRBD2. CDR1 SGDLS and CDR2 YYNGEE come from the germline V gene. This CDR3 spans 17 amino acids. The trim removed 0 bases at V and 4 bases at J, leaving 10 bases unmatched. The DNA for the CDR3 is TGTGCCAGCAGCGTAGGGGCCAGCGGGAGCTTGGCAGATACGCAGTATTTT. This codes for CASSVGASGSLADTQYF.

This chain joins TRBV30 and TRBJ2-3; 12 bases match TRBD2. Looked up from germline, CDR1 is GTSNPN and CDR2 is SVGIG (reference sequence). Losses at the gene ends were 3 bases for V and 0 bases for J; bases not matched to a gene: 4. CDR3 length equals 16 residues. The CDR3: CAWSPGLAGSTDTQYF. CDR3 bases: TGTGCCTGGAGCCCGGGACTAGCGGGCAGCACAGATACGCAGTATTTT.

The rearrangement links TRBV28 to TRBJ1-2, with 8 bases that match TRBD1. The J segment lost 2 bases and the V segment lost 5 bases, leaving 4 bases of the junction unmatched. Germline loops: CDR1 MDHEN, CDR2 SYDVKM. The CDR3 spans 14 residues. Written as DNA, the CDR3 is TGTGCCAGCAGTGTACAGGGGGAGAACTATGGCTACACCTTC. Residues: CASSVQGENYGYTF.

The J gene is TRBJ2-1, the V gene TRBV7-6; the match to TRBD1 covers 7 bases. The germline V gene encodes CDR1 SGHVS and CDR2 FNYEAQ. The CDR3 contains 14 residues. Germline trimming cut 5 bases from V and 6 bases from J; bases unmatched to any gene: 7. The CDR3 here is CASSRRTGANEQFF. The CDR3 region has the DNA TGTGCCAGCAGCCGGCGGACAGGAGCCAATGAGCAGTTCTTC.